This TCR beta chain was documented in a study of patients and donors after allogeneic stem cell transplantation. TCRdb ran MiXCR on the RT-PCR reads and lists one entry per CDR3 protein. The data contain approximately 150,000 distinct CDR3 sequences, roughly 24% of them singletons. This CDR3 comprises 15 residues. J lost 3 bases, V lost 4 bases, and 8 bases had no gene match. Germline CDR1 is MNHEY and CDR2 is SMNVEV (reference sequence). The source of this sequence is a human donor who was either an allogeneic HSCT recipient or a stem cell or donor lymphocyte infusion donor (not recorded which). It is not recorded whose cells these are; they may come from a transplant donor. Sequencing was done on a sample of blood, either unsorted or a sorted T cell fraction (not recorded which). This rearrangement joins TRBV27 to TRBJ1-2; 7 bases fit TRBD1. CDR3 region: CASSSRQGGDYGYTF. The CDR3, as DNA: TGTGCCAGCAGTTCCCGACAGGGTGGAGACTATGGCTACACCTTC.